Following are 7 T cell receptor beta chains from one sample sequenced in a study of blood T cell repertoires in COVID-19. This table comes from immunoSEQ multiplex PCR, and its TCRdb copy is limited to in-frame clones, with some not included. The table includes about 100,000 clones, nearly 90% detected once. Sequencing was done on a sample of peripheral blood. All receptors derive from a woman older than 75 with acute or convalescent COVID-19.

This chain uses TRBV6-2 or TRBV6-3 with TRBJ2-2; TRBD2 matches at 8 bases. CDR1 MNHEY and CDR2 SVGEGT come from the germline V gene. J lost 2 bases, V lost 0 bases, and 5 bases had no gene match. This CDR3 has 17 residues. This chain's CDR3 is CASSYSRSGRNTGELFF. CDR3 in DNA: TGTGCCAGCAGTTACTCGAGGAGCGGGAGAAACACCGGGGAGCTGTTTTTT.

The chain links TRBV5-4 to TRBJ2-2; a weak D match, TRBD1 (5 bases). This CDR3 has 16 residues. The V gene's germline CDR1 is SGHNT and CDR2 YYREEE (reference sequence). V lost 0 bases and J 0 bases, leaving 9 bases between the germline ends. In nucleotides, the CDR3 is TGTGCCAGCAGCTTGGGGGCAGGGTCGAACACCGGGGAGCTGTTTTTT. Its protein is CASSLGAGSNTGELFF.

This clone was seen a few times. The V and J genes are TRBV5-1 and TRBJ2-5, with D maybe TRBD1 (6 bases). Germline values: CDR1 SGHRS, CDR2 YFSETQ. This CDR3 contains 16 residues. The germline V and J ends were trimmed by 4 bases and 0 bases, with 16 bases remaining between them. The CDR3 spells CASSHPTGPYQETQYF. CDR3 bases: TGCGCCAGCAGCCACCCGACAGGCCCGTACCAAGAGACCCAGTACTTC.

This clone came up once. The gene calls are TRBV7-2 and TRBJ1-3; a possible D gene is TRBD1 (6 bases). The CDR3 spans 15 residues. The V gene's germline CDR1 is SGHTA and CDR2 FQGNSA. V was pared by 5 bases and J by 0 bases, with 11 bases between. The CDR3 spells CASSLQGPSGNTIYF. The CDR3 DNA is TGTGCCAGCAGCCTTCAGGGGCCCTCTGGAAACACCATATATTTT. The variable domain in full, with the rest retrieved from reference TRBV7-2 and TRBJ1-3, is GAGVSQSPSNKVTEKGKDVELRCDPISGHTALYWYRQSLGQGLEFLIYFQGNSAPDKSGLPSDRFSAERTGGSVSTLTIQRTQQEDSAVYLCASSLQGPSGNTIYFGEGSWLTVV.

V is TRBV6-5 and J is TRBJ2-2; possibly TRBD1 for D (5 bases). The CDR3 runs to 16 residues. CDR1 is MNHEY and CDR2 is SVGAGI in the germline V gene. Trimming took off 2 bases at V and 6 bases at J, with 16 bases between the two ends. CDR3 protein: CASSYVPVGVAGELFF. The CDR3 DNA reads TGTGCCAGCAGTTACGTTCCAGTAGGGGTCGCCGGGGAGCTGTTTTTT.

Points on this clone: The junction shows a germline mismatch at one end, possibly a read error. The chain carries TRBV7-7 and TRBJ1-5; D might be TRBD1 (5 bases). Germline-derived CDR1 and CDR2 are SSHAT and FNYEAQ (reference sequence). This CDR3 is built from 15 residues. The CDR3 here is CASSCGTAVGQPQHF. CDR3 bases: TGTGCTAGCAGCTGCGGGACGGCGGTAGGTCAGCCCCAGCATTTT.

The rearrangement joins TRBV19 to TRBJ2-1, with 7 bases fitting TRBD2. With 0 bases clipped from V and 4 bases from J, the junction kept 3 bases outside the gene matches. The CDR3 is 15 residues long. In germline, CDR1 is LNHDA, CDR2 SQIVND (reference sequence). In nucleotides, the CDR3 is TGTGCCAGTAGTATAGATCCGGGACTATACAATGAGCAGTTCTTC. Amino acids: CASSIDPGLYNEQFF. Filled out from reference TRBV19 and TRBJ2-1, the complete variable domain reads DGGITQSPKYLFRKEGQNVTLSCEQNLNHDAMYWYRQDPGQGLRLIYYSQIVNDFQKGDIAEGYSVSREKKESFPLTVTSAQKNPTAFYLCASSIDPGLYNEQFFGPGTRLTVL.